A selection of T cell receptor beta chains follows, all from one sample in a study of blood T cell repertoires in COVID-19. Using immunoSEQ multiplex PCR, the repertoire was profiled, and TCRdb retains in-frame clones only, with some absent. Of some 200,000 clones in the sample, nearly 90% were seen once. Sequencing input: peripheral blood. These receptors were collected from a man in his 60s with active or convalescent COVID-19. Each CDR3 is given with its conserved first and last residue. The D gene is left open where the match is weak. A clone size is listed for some rows: how often the clone was seen (once, few, many), or a class if it is expanded.

CDR3 protein,CDR3 DNA,clone size,J gene,D gene,V gene
CASSFPAYEQYF,TGTGCCAGCAGCTTTCCGGCCTACGAGCAGTACTTC,.,TRBJ2-7,.,TRBV5-5
CASGGAGNTIYF,TGTGCCAGCGGGGGGGCTGGAAACACCATATATTTT,once,TRBJ1-3,.,TRBV2
CASTVTGNNSPLHF,TGTGCCAGTACCGTAACAGGGAACAATTCACCCCTCCACTTT,few,TRBJ1-6,.,TRBV19
CASSSSGGSYNEQFF,TGTGCCAGCAGCTCTAGCGGGGGCTCCTACAATGAGCAGTTCTTC,.,TRBJ2-1,TRBD2,TRBV6-5
CASRVQGALTLTF,TGTGCCAGCAGGGTTCAGGGGGCTCTAACGCTGACCTTC,once,TRBJ1-2,TRBD1,TRBV27
CAISDEGALGYTF,TGTGCCATCAGTGATGAAGGGGCTTTGGGCTACACCTTC,.,TRBJ1-2,.,TRBV10-3
CSASSGLGYNEQFF,TGCAGTGCTAGTTCGGGACTCGGCTACAATGAGCAGTTCTTC,few,TRBJ2-1,.,TRBV20-1
CASPRGTGGTYEQYF,TGTGCCTCCCCCCGAGGAACAGGGGGGACCTACGAGCAGTACTTC,.,TRBJ2-7,TRBD1,TRBV6-5
CASSIWTGGYGNTIYF,TGTGCCAGCAGTATTTGGACAGGGGGTTACGGAAACACCATATATTTT,.,TRBJ1-3,TRBD1,TRBV7-9
CASTILAGGSFVNEQFF,TGTGCCAGCACCATACTAGCGGGGGGGTCTTTCGTCAATGAGCAGTTCTTC,.,TRBJ2-1,TRBD2,TRBV2
CASSLRQGVSDTQYF,TGCGCCAGCAGCTTGAGACAGGGGGTTTCAGATACGCAGTATTTT,.,TRBJ2-3,TRBD1,TRBV5-1
CASSFTRDTDTQYF,TGTGCCAGCAGCTTCACCCGGGACACAGATACGCAGTATTTT,.,TRBJ2-3,.,TRBV13
CASSGQGNQPQHF,TGTGCCAGCTCAGGACAGGGTAATCAGCCCCAGCATTTT,.,TRBJ1-5,TRBD1,TRBV18
CATSDSGQDTGELFF,TGTGCCACCAGTGATTCGGGACAGGACACCGGGGAGCTGTTTTTT,once,TRBJ2-2,TRBD1,TRBV24-1
CASSYWRGPNEKLFF,TGTGCCAGCAGTTACTGGAGGGGGCCTAATGAAAAACTGTTTTTT,.,TRBJ1-4,TRBD1,TRBV6-6
CASSPQGTGANVLTF,TGCGCCAGCAGTCCCCAGGGGACTGGGGCCAACGTCCTGACTTTC,.,TRBJ2-6,.,TRBV5-1
CASSSRGSGSYEQYF,TGTGCCAGCAGCAGCAGGGGATCCGGCTCCTACGAGCAGTACTTC,.,TRBJ2-7,.,TRBV27